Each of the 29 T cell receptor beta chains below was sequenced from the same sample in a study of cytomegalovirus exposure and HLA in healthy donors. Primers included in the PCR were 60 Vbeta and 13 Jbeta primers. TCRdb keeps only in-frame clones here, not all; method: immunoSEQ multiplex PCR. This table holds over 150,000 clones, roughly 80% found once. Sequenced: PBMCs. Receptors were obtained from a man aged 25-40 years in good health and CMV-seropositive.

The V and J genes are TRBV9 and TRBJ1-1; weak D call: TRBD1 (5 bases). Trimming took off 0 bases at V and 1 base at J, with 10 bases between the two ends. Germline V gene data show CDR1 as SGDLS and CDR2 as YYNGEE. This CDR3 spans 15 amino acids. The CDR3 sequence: CASSVAGHANTEAFF. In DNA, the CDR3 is TGTGCCAGCAGCGTAGCTGGACACGCGAACACTGAAGCTTTCTTT.

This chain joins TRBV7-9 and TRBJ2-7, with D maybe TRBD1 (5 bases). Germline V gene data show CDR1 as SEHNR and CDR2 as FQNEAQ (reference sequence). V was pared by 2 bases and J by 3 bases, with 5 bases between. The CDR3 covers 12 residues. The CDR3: CASSLQGYEQYF. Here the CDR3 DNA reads TGTGCCAGCAGCTTACAGGGCTACGAGCAGTACTTC.

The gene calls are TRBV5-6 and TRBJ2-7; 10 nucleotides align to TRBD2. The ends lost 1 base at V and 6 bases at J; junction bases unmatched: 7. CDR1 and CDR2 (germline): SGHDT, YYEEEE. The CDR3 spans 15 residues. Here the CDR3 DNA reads TGTGCCAGCAGCTTGATCCTAGCGGGAGATGTCGAGCAGTACTTC. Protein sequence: CASSLILAGDVEQYF.

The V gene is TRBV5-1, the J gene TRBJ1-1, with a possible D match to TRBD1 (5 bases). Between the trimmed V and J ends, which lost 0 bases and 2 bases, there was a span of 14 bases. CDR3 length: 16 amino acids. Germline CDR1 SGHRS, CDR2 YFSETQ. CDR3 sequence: CASSLGWGSANTEAFF. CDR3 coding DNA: TGCGCCAGCAGCTTGGGATGGGGCTCAGCTAACACTGAAGCTTTCTTT.

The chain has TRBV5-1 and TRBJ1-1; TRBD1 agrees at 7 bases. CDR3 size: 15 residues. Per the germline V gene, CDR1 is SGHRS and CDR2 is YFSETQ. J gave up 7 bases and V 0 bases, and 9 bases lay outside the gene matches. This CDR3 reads CASSLESGGRSEAFF. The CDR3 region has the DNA TGCGCCAGCAGCTTGGAGTCAGGGGGACGGAGTGAAGCTTTCTTT.

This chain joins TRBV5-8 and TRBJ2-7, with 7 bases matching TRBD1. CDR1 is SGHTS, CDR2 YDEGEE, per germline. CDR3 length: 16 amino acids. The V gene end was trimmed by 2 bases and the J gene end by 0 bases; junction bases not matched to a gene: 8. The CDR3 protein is CASSFYVAGGSYEQYF. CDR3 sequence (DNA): TGTGCCAGCAGCTTCTATGTGGCAGGGGGCTCCTACGAGCAGTACTTC. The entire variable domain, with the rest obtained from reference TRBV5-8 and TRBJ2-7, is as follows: EAGVTQSPTHLIKTRGQQATLRCSPISGHTSVYWYQQALGLGLQFLLWYDEGEERNRGNFPPRFSGRQFPNYSSELNVNALELEDSALYLCASSFYVAGGSYEQYFGPGTRLTVT.

This CDR3 is CASSLAGREATEAFF. CDR3 nucleotide sequence: TGCGCCAGCAGCTTGGCCGGCAGGGAGGCCACTGAAGCTTTCTTT. This chain links TRBV5-1 with TRBJ1-1, with D perhaps TRBD1 (5 bases). Germline lookup yields CDR1 SGHRS and CDR2 YFSETQ. The CDR3 sequence is 15 residues long. The ends were cut back, 0 bases at V and 4 bases at J, with 13 bases in the middle.

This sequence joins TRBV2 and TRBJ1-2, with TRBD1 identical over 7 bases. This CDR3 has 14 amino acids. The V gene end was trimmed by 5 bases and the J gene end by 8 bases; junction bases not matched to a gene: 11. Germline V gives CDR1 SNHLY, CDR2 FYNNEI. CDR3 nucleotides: TGTGCCAGCAGTTTGACAGGGAACCAGTCGGGCTACACCTTC. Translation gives CASSLTGNQSGYTF.

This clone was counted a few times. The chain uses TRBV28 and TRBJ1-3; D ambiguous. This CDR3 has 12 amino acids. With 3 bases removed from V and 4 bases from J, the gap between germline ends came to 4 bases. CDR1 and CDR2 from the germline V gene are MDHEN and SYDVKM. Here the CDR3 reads CASSFQGNTIYF. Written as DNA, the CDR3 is TGTGCCAGCAGTTTCCAAGGAAACACCATATATTTT. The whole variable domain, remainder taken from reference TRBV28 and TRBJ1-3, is DVKVTQSSRYLVKRTGEKVFLECVQDMDHENMFWYRQDPGLGLRLIYFSYDVKMKEKGDIPEGYSVSREKKERFSLILESASTNQTSMYLCASSFQGNTIYFGEGSWLTVV.

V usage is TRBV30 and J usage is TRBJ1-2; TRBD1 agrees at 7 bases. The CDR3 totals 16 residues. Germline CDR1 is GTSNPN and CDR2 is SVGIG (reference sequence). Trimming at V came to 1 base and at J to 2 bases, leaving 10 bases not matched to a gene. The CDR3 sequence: CAWSAPRDSLNYGYTF. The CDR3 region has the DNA TGTGCCTGGAGTGCGCCTCGGGACAGTCTAAACTATGGCTACACCTTC.

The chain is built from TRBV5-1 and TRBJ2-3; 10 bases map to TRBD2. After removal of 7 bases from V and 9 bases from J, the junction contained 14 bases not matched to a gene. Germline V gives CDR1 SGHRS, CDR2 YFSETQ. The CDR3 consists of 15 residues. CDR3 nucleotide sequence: TGCGCCAGCCGCCCCATCGAGAGCGGGAGGGGCACGCAGTATTTT. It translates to CASRPIESGRGTQYF.

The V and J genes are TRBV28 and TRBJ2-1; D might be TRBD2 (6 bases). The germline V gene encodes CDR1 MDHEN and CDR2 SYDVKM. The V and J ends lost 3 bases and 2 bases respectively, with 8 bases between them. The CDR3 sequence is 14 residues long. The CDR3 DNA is TGTGCCAGCAGTTTGTTAGCGGCCTACAATGAGCAGTTCTTC. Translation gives CASSLLAAYNEQFF.

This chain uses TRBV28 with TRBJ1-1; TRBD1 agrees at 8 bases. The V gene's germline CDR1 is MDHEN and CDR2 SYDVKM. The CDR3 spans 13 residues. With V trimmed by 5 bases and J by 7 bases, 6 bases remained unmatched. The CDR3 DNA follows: TGTGCCAGCAGTCTCGAAGGACAGGGTGAAGCTTTCTTT. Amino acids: CASSLEGQGEAFF.

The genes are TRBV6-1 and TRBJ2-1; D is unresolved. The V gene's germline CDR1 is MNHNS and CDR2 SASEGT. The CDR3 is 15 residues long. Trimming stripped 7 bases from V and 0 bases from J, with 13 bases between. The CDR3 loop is CASTVWASSYNEQFF. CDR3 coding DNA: TGTGCCAGCACAGTCTGGGCCAGCTCCTACAATGAGCAGTTCTTC.

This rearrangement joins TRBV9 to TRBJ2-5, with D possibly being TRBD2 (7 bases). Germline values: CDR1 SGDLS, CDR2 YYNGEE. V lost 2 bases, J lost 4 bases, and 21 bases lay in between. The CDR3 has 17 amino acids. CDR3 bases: TGTGCCAGCAGCGTGGGACGCACGAGAGGGGGGGGAGAGACCCAGTACTTC. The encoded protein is CASSVGRTRGGGETQYF. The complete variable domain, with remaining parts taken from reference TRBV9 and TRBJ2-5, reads DSGVTQTPKHLITATGQRVTLRCSPRSGDLSVYWYQQSLDQGLQFLIQYYNGEERAKGNILERFSAQQFPDLHSELNLSSLELGDSALYFCASSVGRTRGGGETQYFGPGTRLLVL.

The CDR3 nucleotides are TGTGCCAGCAGCTCTTCGGGACTAGCGGGAGGCCGCCTCGAGCAGTTCTTC. Translated, it gives CASSSSGLAGGRLEQFF. The chain joins TRBV7-9 to TRBJ2-1; 15 nucleotides line up with TRBD2. CDR1 and CDR2 from the germline V gene are SEHNR and FQNEAQ (reference sequence). V was pared by 4 bases and J by 10 bases, with 11 bases of the junction left unmatched. The CDR3 has 17 amino acids.

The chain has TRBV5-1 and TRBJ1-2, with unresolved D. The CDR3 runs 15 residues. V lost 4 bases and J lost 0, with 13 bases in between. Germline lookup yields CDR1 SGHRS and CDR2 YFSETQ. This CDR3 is CASSPTYGANYGYTF. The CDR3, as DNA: TGCGCCAGCAGCCCAACATACGGGGCTAACTATGGCTACACCTTC.

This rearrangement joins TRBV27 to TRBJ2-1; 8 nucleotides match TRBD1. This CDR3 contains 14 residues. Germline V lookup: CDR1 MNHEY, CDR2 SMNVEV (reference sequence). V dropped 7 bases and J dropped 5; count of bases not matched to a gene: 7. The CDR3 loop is CASKKGQANNEQFF. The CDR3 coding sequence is TGTGCCAGCAAGAAGGGACAGGCAAACAATGAGCAGTTCTTC.

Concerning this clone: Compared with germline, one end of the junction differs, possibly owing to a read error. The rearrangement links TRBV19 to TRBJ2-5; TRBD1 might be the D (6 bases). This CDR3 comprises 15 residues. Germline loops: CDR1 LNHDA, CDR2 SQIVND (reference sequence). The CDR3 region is CASSGDIPYQEAQYF. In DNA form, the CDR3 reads TGTGCCAGTAGTGGGGACATACCTTACCAAGAGGCCCAGTACTTC.

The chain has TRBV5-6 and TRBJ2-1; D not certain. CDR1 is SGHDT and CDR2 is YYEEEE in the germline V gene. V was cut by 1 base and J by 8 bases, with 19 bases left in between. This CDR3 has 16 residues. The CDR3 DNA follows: TGTGCCAGCAGCTTGTTTCAAACAACGGGTGGCGATGAGCAGTTCTTC. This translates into CASSLFQTTGGDEQFF. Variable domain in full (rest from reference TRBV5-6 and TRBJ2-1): DAGVTQSPTHLIKTRGQQVTLRCSPKSGHDTVSWYQQALGQGPQFIFQYYEEEERQRGNFPDRFSGHQFPNYSSELNVNALLLGDSALYLCASSLFQTTGGDEQFFGPGTRLTVL.

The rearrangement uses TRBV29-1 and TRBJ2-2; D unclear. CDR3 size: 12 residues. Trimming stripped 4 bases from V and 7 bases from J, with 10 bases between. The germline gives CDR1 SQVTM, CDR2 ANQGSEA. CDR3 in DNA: TGCAGCGTTGGGGTGGCGGACGGGGAGCTGTTTTTT. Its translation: CSVGVADGELFF.

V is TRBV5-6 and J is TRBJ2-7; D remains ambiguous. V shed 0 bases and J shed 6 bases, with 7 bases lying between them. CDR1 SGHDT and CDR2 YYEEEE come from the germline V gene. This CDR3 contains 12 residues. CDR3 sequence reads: CASSLGPGEQYF. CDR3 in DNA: TGTGCCAGCAGCTTGGGCCCCGGCGAGCAGTACTTC.

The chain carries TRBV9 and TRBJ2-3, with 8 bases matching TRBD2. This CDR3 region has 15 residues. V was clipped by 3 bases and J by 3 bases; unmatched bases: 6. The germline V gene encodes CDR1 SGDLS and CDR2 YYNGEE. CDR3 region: CASSAWAGGTDTQYF. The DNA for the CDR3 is TGTGCCAGCAGCGCTTGGGCGGGAGGTACAGATACGCAGTATTTT.

Here the CDR3 DNA reads TGCGCCAGCAGCTCCGGTCGGGGGGACTACGAGCAGTACTTC. Encoded protein: CASSSGRGDYEQYF. The genes are TRBV5-1 and TRBJ2-7; 7 nucleotides agree with TRBD2. J lost 3 bases, V lost 3 bases, and 6 bases had no gene match. Germline V gene sequence: CDR1 SGHRS, CDR2 YFSETQ. The CDR3 extends over 14 amino acids.

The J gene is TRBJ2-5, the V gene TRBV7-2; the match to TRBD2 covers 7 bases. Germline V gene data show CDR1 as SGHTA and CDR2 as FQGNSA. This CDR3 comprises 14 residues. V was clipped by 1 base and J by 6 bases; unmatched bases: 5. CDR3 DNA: TGTGCCAGCAGCTTAGGCGGGAGTCTGAAGACCCAGTACTTC. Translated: CASSLGGSLKTQYF.

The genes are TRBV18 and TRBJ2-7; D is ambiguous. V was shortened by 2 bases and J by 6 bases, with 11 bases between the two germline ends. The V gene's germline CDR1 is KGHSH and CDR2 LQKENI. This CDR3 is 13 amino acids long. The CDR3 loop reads CASSPNRVSEQYF. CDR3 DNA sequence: TGTGCCAGCTCACCAAACCGAGTCTCCGAGCAGTACTTC.

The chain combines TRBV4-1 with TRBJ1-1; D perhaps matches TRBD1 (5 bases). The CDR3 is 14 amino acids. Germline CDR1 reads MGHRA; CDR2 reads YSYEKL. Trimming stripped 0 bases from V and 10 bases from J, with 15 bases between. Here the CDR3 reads CASSQDHIGRGAFF. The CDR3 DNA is TGCGCCAGCAGCCAAGATCATATCGGGAGGGGAGCTTTCTTT.

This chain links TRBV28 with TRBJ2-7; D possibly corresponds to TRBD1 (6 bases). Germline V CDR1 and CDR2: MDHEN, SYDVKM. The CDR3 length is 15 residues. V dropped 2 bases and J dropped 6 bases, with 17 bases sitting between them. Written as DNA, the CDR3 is TGTGCCAGCAGTTTAGGTTCCCTGGGGGCACGCGAGCAGTACTTC. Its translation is CASSLGSLGAREQYF.

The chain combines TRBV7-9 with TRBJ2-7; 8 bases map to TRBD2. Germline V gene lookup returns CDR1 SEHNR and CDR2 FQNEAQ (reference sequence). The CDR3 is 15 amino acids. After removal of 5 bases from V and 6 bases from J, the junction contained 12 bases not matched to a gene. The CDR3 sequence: CASSLSGTRTGEQYF. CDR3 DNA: TGTGCCAGCAGCCTTTCCGGGACTAGAACCGGCGAGCAGTACTTC.